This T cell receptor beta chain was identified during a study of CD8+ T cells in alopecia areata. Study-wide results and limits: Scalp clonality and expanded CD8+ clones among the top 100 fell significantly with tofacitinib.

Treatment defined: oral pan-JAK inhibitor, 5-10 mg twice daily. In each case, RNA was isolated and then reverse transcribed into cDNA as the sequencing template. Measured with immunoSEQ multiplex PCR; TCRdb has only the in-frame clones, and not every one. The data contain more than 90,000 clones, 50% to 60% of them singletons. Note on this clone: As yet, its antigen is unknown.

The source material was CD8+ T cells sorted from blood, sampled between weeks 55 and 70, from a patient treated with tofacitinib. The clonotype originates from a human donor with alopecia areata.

Written as DNA, the CDR3 is TGTGCCAGCAGCAAAAGGACAGGGGGGAACACTGAAGCTTTCTTT. This translates into CASSKRTGGNTEAFF. The V gene is TRBV7-6, the J gene TRBJ1-1; 10 bases are shared with TRBD1. The CDR3 loop spans 15 amino acids. V lost 5 bases to trimming and J lost 1 base; unmatched junction nucleotides: 4. Germline values: CDR1 SGHVS, CDR2 FNYEAQ.